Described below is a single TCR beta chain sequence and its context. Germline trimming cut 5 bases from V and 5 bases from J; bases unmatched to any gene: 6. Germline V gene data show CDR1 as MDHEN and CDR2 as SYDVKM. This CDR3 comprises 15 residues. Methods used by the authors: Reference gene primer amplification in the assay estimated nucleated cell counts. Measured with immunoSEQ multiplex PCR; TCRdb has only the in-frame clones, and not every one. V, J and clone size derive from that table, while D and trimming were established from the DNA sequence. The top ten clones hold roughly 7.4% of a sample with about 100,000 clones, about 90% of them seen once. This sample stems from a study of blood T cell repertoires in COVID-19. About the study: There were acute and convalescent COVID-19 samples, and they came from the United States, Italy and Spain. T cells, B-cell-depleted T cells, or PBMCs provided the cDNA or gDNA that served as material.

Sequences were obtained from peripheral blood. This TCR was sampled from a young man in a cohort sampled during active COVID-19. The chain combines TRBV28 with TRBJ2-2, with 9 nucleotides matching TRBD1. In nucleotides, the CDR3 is TGTGCCAGCAGTCCACGGACAGGGGTGACCGGGGAGCTGTTTTTT. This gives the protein CASSPRTGVTGELFF.